Below, 27 T cell receptor beta chains from the same sample are listed, as sequenced in a study of identifying expanded T cells in peripheral blood. Only in-frame clones appear in the TCRdb table, and some are missing; sequencing was by immunoSEQ multiplex PCR. This sample has 60,000 or so clones, with about 83% found just once. Sequences were obtained from blood. The receptors derive from a person between 18 and 75 years old in good health.

CDR3 protein: CASSELDTGEQYV. For the CDR3, the DNA is TGTGCCAGCAGTGAACTAGATACGGGCGAGCAGTACGTC. The rearrangement links TRBV2 to TRBJ2-7; D is unresolved. The V gene's germline CDR1 is SNHLY and CDR2 FYNNEI. This CDR3 spans 13 amino acids. The V end lost 2 bases, the J end lost 6 bases, and 11 bases lay between the germline ends.

The chain uses TRBV9 and TRBJ2-1, with 7 bases matching TRBD2. Germline CDR1 reads SGDLS; CDR2 reads YYNGEE. Trimming took 0 bases from V and 6 from J; bases not matched to a gene: 6. The CDR3 sequence is 15 residues long. The CDR3 nucleotides are TGTGCCAGCAGCGTAGGGCGGGAGCCGGTCAATGAGCAGTTCTTC. Translated: CASSVGREPVNEQFF.

The J gene is TRBJ1-2, the V gene TRBV11-2; D might be TRBD1 (6 bases). The CDR3 consists of 16 residues. Germline V gene sequence: CDR1 SGHAT, CDR2 FQNNGV. Trimming pared 5 bases from V and 0 bases from J, leaving 16 bases between. CDR3 DNA: TGTGCCAGCAGCCAACCCGACAGGCCTGCTAACTATGGCTACACCTTC. Protein product: CASSQPDRPANYGYTF.

The chain employs TRBV6-5 and TRBJ1-1, with a possible D match to TRBD1 (6 bases). This CDR3 spans 14 amino acids. Germline CDR1 MNHEY, CDR2 SVGAGI. The V gene lost 5 bases and the J gene lost 4 bases, with 14 bases spanning the gap. CDR3 bases: TGTGCCAGCAGTGAAGTTGGGGGCCGCACTGAAGCTTTCTTT. Encoded protein: CASSEVGGRTEAFF.

The chain has TRBV9 and TRBJ2-5; D is unclear. Germline V lookup: CDR1 SGDLS, CDR2 YYNGEE. The CDR3 has 17 amino acids. The ends were cut back, 2 bases at V and 7 bases at J, with 24 bases in the middle. The CDR3 nucleotides read TGTGCCAGCAGCGTTGATTCCCCCCTTGGCCTTCTAACGACCCAGTACTTC. Translating it yields CASSVDSPLGLLTTQYF.

The V gene is TRBV11-2, the J gene TRBJ1-5; TRBD1 matches 9 bases. Losses at the gene ends were 5 bases for V and 3 bases for J; bases not matched to a gene: 2. The V gene's germline CDR1 is SGHAT and CDR2 FQNNGV. This CDR3 region has 14 residues. The CDR3 reads CASSRDRANQPQHF. Written as DNA, the CDR3 is TGTGCCAGCAGCCGGGACAGGGCCAATCAGCCCCAGCATTTT.

The chain has TRBV5-5 and TRBJ2-7; the D gene is possibly TRBD1 (6 bases). CDR1 SGHKS and CDR2 YYEKEE come from the germline V gene (reference sequence). V lost 4 bases, J lost 7 bases, and 15 bases lay in between. CDR3 size: 13 residues. CDR3 in amino acids: CASSLGVDREQYF. In DNA, the CDR3 is TGTGCCAGCAGCCTGGGAGTCGACAGGGAGCAGTACTTC.

The J gene is TRBJ2-7, the V gene TRBV6-1; D possibly corresponds to TRBD1 (6 bases). The V end lost 8 bases, the J end lost 2 bases, and 13 bases lay between the germline ends. Germline-derived CDR1 and CDR2 are MNHNS and SASEGT. The CDR3 loop spans 13 amino acids. The chain's CDR3 is CASSGTLTYEQYF. The CDR3 DNA is TGTGCCAGCTCTGGGACACTTACCTACGAGCAGTACTTC.

The genes are TRBV7-2 and TRBJ2-3; 8 bases are shared with TRBD2. J lost 5 bases, V lost 6 bases, and 7 bases had no gene match. The CDR3 covers 14 residues. In germline, CDR1 is SGHTA, CDR2 FQGNSA. The CDR3 DNA sequence: TGTGCCAGCAGTAAGCGGGGGAGGGAAGATACGCAGTATTTT. Encoded protein: CASSKRGREDTQYF.

The V call is TRBV19, the J call TRBJ1-5; the match to TRBD1 covers 8 bases. With V trimmed by 8 bases and J by 9 bases, 12 bases remained unmatched. Germline V lookup: CDR1 LNHDA, CDR2 SQIVND (reference sequence). CDR3 size: 14 residues. CDR3 protein: CASQGAGRVGPQHF. The CDR3 DNA follows: TGTGCCAGTCAGGGGGCAGGGAGGGTTGGGCCCCAGCATTTT.

This chain uses TRBV28 with TRBJ2-5; 7 bases match TRBD2. Germline V gene lookup returns CDR1 MDHEN and CDR2 SYDVKM. Trimming removed 5 bases from V and 4 bases from J; junction bases left unmatched: 1. The CDR3 loop spans 12 amino acids. The CDR3: CASSGGGETQYF. The CDR3 DNA is TGTGCCAGCAGTGGCGGGGGAGAGACCCAGTACTTC. The full variable domain, its missing parts supplied by reference TRBV28 and TRBJ2-5, is DVKVTQSSRYLVKRTGEKVFLECVQDMDHENMFWYRQDPGLGLRLIYFSYDVKMKEKGDIPEGYSVSREKKERFSLILESASTNQTSMYLCASSGGGETQYFGPGTRLLVL.

The chain combines TRBV19 with TRBJ1-1, with a tentative D call TRBD1 (5 bases). With 3 bases removed from V and 7 bases from J, the gap between germline ends came to 12 bases. The CDR3 is 13 amino acids. The germline CDR1 and CDR2 sequences are LNHDA and SQIVND (reference sequence). CDR3 bases: TGTGCCAGTAGTATTCATGGGGGAGGTGAAGCTTTCTTT. Its protein product is CASSIHGGGEAFF.

This clone was detected only once. The chain uses TRBV5-1 and TRBJ2-4; maybe TRBD1 (6 bases). The germline CDR1 and CDR2 sequences are SGHRS and YFSETQ. This CDR3 is built from 14 residues. Trimming removed 2 bases from V and 5 bases from J, with 11 bases in between. CDR3 nucleotides: TGCGCCAGCAGCTTAACAGGGATCGAAAACATTCAGTACTTC. Translating gives CASSLTGIENIQYF.

The gene calls are TRBV2 and TRBJ2-5, with D perhaps TRBD1 (5 bases). Trimming took 4 bases from V and 7 from J, leaving 13 bases between them. CDR1 is SNHLY and CDR2 is FYNNEI in the germline V gene. CDR3 length: 13 residues. The CDR3 DNA is TGTGCCAGCAGTGTCAATCAGGGCGGGACCCAGTACTTC. Amino acid sequence: CASSVNQGGTQYF. Together with reference TRBV2 and TRBJ2-5, the CDR3 gives the full variable domain: EPEVTQTPSHQVTQMGQEVILRCVPISNHLYFYWYRQILGQKVEFLVSFYNNEISEKSEIFDDQFSVERPDGSNFTLKIRSTKLEDSAMYFCASSVNQGGTQYFGPGTRLLVL.

As to this clone: Within the sample, other DNA sequences also encode this same CDR3. This chain connects TRBV7-8 to TRBJ1-6; 7 bases are a match to TRBD1. In germline, CDR1 is SGHVS, CDR2 FQNEAQ. The ends lost 5 bases at V and 0 bases at J; junction bases unmatched: 10. The CDR3 sequence is 18 residues long. The CDR3 DNA follows: TGTGCCAGCAGCCTAGAGTTGGGACAGAGCTCCTATAATTCACCCCTCCACTTT. This gives the protein CASSLELGQSSYNSPLHF.

This clone appeared a few times. V usage is TRBV5-6 and J usage is TRBJ1-5; 9 bases are a match to TRBD1. J was trimmed by 0 bases and V by 4 bases; bases with no gene match: 5. Looked up from germline, CDR1 is SGHDT and CDR2 is YYEEEE. The CDR3 has 16 amino acids. The CDR3 DNA follows: TGTGCCAGCAGCCTGGACAGGGGAAATAGCAATCAGCCCCAGCATTTT. Protein product: CASSLDRGNSNQPQHF.

The CDR3 protein is CASSLRPVTIYNEQFF. The CDR3 region has the DNA TGTGCCAGCAGCTTACGGCCAGTGACGATATACAATGAGCAGTTCTTC. V usage is TRBV7-2 and J usage is TRBJ2-1; D is unclear. The V gene lost 2 bases and the J gene lost 4 bases, with 15 bases spanning the gap. Per germline, CDR1 SGHTA and CDR2 FQGNSA. The CDR3 consists of 16 residues.

The CDR3 DNA is TGTGCCAGCAGACCGGGACAGGTATCCTACGAGCAGTACTTC. Protein product: CASRPGQVSYEQYF. The chain links TRBV6-1 to TRBJ2-7; 8 bases are a match to TRBD1. V was pared by 6 bases and J by 1 base, with 5 bases of the junction left unmatched. CDR1 and CDR2 from the germline V gene are MNHNS and SASEGT. The CDR3 sequence is 14 residues long.

The genes are TRBV7-9 and TRBJ1-4; D ambiguous. Per germline, CDR1 SEHNR and CDR2 FQNEAQ (reference sequence). The CDR3 has 14 amino acids. Trimming stripped 5 bases from V and 5 bases from J, with 12 bases between. Here the CDR3 DNA reads TGTGCCAGCAGCCGGCGGACGTCAAATGAAAAACTGTTTTTT. Translated, it gives CASSRRTSNEKLFF.

This rearrangement joins TRBV18 to TRBJ1-4, with a possible D match to TRBD1 (5 bases). Germline V gives CDR1 KGHSH, CDR2 LQKENI. V shed 3 bases and J shed 8 bases, with 13 bases lying between them. This CDR3 contains 14 residues. CDR3 bases: TGTGCCAGCTCACCCCAGGGCCCGGGGGAAAAACTGTTTTTT. It encodes CASSPQGPGEKLFF.

The V and J genes are TRBV7-9 and TRBJ1-3, with D possibly being TRBD1 (5 bases). Germline CDR1 reads SEHNR; CDR2 reads FQNEAQ (reference sequence). The CDR3 is 13 amino acids. V was trimmed by 5 bases and J by 6 bases, leaving 11 bases between them. CDR3: CASSTGTQNTIYF. The CDR3 DNA reads as TGTGCCAGCAGCACCGGGACCCAAAACACCATATATTTT.

A single count supports this clone. The chain recombines TRBV5-8 with TRBJ2-5; TRBD2 matches at 9 bases. This CDR3 is built from 16 residues. With V trimmed by 0 bases and J by 1 base, 4 bases remained unmatched. Germline loops: CDR1 SGHTS, CDR2 YDEGEE. CDR3 DNA: TGTGCCAGCAGCTTGGGGCTAGCGGGGCGCCAAGAGACCCAGTACTTC. Translated, it gives CASSLGLAGRQETQYF.

The chain has TRBV7-2 and TRBJ2-1; 7 bases align to TRBD2. J gave up 3 bases and V 5 bases, and 4 bases lay outside the gene matches. CDR1 and CDR2 from the germline V gene are SGHTA and FQGNSA. There are 14 residues in the CDR3. The CDR3 DNA reads as TGTGCCAGCAGCCTGACTAGCCTCTACAATGAGCAGTTCTTC. It encodes CASSLTSLYNEQFF.

The chain uses TRBV9 and TRBJ2-3, with 9 bases aligning to TRBD2. Germline CDR1 reads SGDLS; CDR2 reads YYNGEE. The ends lost 0 bases at V and 6 bases at J; junction bases unmatched: 11. The CDR3 is 17 amino acids. Here the CDR3 reads CASSVDPPSGALDTQYF. CDR3 DNA: TGTGCCAGCAGCGTAGATCCCCCTAGCGGGGCCCTGGATACGCAGTATTTT.

The chain employs TRBV5-4 and TRBJ1-5, with D tentatively TRBD1 (5 bases). Germline CDR1 is SGHNT and CDR2 is YYREEE (reference sequence). The CDR3 length is 12 residues. Between the trimmed V and J ends, which lost 3 bases and 6 bases, there was a span of 7 bases. This CDR3 is CASSYDSQPQHF. CDR3 nucleotides: TGTGCCAGCAGCTATGACAGTCAGCCCCAGCATTTT.

The chain links TRBV6-4 to TRBJ2-3; no definite D call. Trimming left V 0 bases short and J 2 bases short, with 3 bases between. This CDR3 has 13 residues. Germline V gives CDR1 MRHNA, CDR2 SNTAGT. The CDR3 DNA sequence: TGTGCCAGCAGTGACTCGGACACAGATACGCAGTATTTT. Translating it yields CASSDSDTDTQYF.

This chain connects TRBV18 to TRBJ1-2; 10 bases are shared with TRBD1. Germline V CDR1 and CDR2: KGHSH, LQKENI. V was pared by 5 bases and J by 6 bases, with 12 bases of the junction left unmatched. The CDR3 runs to 16 residues. CDR3 sequence (DNA): TGTGCCAGCTCATTTTCCGGGACAGGGGCTCGGGATGGCTACACCTTC. Its protein is CASSFSGTGARDGYTF.